The subject of this entry is one TCR beta chain. The data were obtained in a study of blood T cell repertoires in COVID-19. Looking at the study overall: The United States, Italy and Spain were the sources of the acute and convalescent COVID-19 samples. The analysed material was cDNA or gDNA that came from T cells, B-cell-depleted T cells, or PBMCs.

Original handling: Amplifying reference gene primers gave estimates of nucleated cell counts. Measured with immunoSEQ multiplex PCR; TCRdb has only the in-frame clones, and not every one. V, J and clone size are taken as reported in that table, and D and trimming were inferred from the DNA itself. The table lists some 210,000 clones, around 90% of them singletons. This CDR3 has 16 amino acids. V lost 1 base, J lost 4 bases, and 8 bases stayed unmatched. Germline V lookup: CDR1 SGHRS, CDR2 YFSETQ. The receptor's source is a man in his 60s who had recovered from COVID-19. This chain joins TRBV5-1 and TRBJ2-7; the match to TRBD2 covers 10 bases. The source material was peripheral blood. The CDR3: CASSLRSSGSRYEQYF. CDR3 DNA: TGCGCCAGCAGCTTGAGGTCTAGCGGGAGTCGGTACGAGCAGTACTTC.